This T cell receptor beta chain was identified in a study of shared clonotypes between healthy human individuals. Study observations and caveats: A small donor pool kept down the genetic and exposure-history diversity that was represented.

Across several immunoSEQ plates, the genomic DNA of each subset was split evenly. Generated by immunoSEQ multiplex PCR, the TCRdb table keeps only in-frame clones and is missing some. The sample has approximately 2.5 million clones; 93% are singletons. On this clone: Antigen: not known.

CDR3 length equals 14 residues. Trimming removed 4 bases at V and 9 bases at J, with 16 bases between. CDR1 and CDR2 (germline): LGHNA, YSLEER. The chain has TRBV4-3 and TRBJ2-1; D is perhaps TRBD2 (5 bases). Sequenced sample: naive CD4+ T cells from PBMCs. Subset described: CD45RA+ positively selected. The sequence was collected from a man younger than 35 in good health. Some clones in this sample may be carry-over from other donors' samples. The DNA for the CDR3 is TGCGCCAGCAGCCTCTGGACTGCCTTAGGTGAGCAGTTCTTC. As protein: CASSLWTALGEQFF.